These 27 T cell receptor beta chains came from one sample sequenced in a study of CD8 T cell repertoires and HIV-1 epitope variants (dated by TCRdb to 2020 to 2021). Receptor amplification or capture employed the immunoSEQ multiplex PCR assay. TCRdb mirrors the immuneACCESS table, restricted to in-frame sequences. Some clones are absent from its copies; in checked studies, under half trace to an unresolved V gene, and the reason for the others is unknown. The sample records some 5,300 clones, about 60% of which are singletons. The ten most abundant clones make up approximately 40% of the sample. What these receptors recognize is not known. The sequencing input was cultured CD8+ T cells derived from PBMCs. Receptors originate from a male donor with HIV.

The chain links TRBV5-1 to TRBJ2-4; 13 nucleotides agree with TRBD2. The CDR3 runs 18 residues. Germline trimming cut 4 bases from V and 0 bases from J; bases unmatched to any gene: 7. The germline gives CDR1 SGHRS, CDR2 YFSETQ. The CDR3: CASSPGLAGVSAKNIQYF. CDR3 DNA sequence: TGCGCCAGCAGCCCCGGACTAGCGGGAGTCTCAGCCAAAAACATTCAGTACTTC.

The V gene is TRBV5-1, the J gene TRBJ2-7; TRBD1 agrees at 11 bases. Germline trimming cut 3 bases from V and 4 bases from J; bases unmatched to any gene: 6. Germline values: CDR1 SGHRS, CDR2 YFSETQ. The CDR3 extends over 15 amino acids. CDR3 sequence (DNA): TGCGCCAGCAGCTCGACCGGGACAGGGGGATACGAGCAGTACTTC. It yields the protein CASSSTGTGGYEQYF.

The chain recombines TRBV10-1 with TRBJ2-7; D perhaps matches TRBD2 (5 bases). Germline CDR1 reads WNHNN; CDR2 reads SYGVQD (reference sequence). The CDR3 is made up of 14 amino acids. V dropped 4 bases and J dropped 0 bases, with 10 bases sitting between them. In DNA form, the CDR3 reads TGCGCCAGCAGTGGTGTAGCGAGCTCCTACGAGCAGTACTTC. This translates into CASSGVASSYEQYF.

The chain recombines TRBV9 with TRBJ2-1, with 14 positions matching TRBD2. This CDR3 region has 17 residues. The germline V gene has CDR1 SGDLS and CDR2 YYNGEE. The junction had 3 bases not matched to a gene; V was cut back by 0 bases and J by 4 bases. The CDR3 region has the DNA TGTGCCAGCAGCGTAGAGGGACTAGCGGGGGAATACAATGAGCAGTTCTTC. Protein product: CASSVEGLAGEYNEQFF.

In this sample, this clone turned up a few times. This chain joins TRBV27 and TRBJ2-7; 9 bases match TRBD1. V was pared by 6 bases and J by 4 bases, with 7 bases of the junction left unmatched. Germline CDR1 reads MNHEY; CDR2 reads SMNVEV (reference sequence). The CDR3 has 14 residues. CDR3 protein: CASSYTGGEYEQYF. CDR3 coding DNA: TGTGCCAGCAGCTACACAGGGGGCGAGTACGAGCAGTACTTC.

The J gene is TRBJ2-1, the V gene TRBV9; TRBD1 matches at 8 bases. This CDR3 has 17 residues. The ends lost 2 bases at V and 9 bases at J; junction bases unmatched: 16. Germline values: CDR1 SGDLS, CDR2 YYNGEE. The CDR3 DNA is TGTGCCAGCAGCGTCTCCCCAGGGGGCCCTCGGCCACCTGAGCAGTTCTTC. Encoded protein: CASSVSPGGPRPPEQFF. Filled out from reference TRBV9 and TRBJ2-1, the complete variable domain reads DSGVTQTPKHLITATGQRVTLRCSPRSGDLSVYWYQQSLDQGLQFLIQYYNGEERAKGNILERFSAQQFPDLHSELNLSSLELGDSALYFCASSVSPGGPRPPEQFFGPGTRLTVL.

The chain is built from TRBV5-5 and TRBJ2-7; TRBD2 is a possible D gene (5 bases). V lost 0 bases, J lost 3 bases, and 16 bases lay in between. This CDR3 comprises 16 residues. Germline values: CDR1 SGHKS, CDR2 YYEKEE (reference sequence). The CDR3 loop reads CASSLGGKLSLYEQYF. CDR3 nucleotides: TGTGCCAGCAGCTTGGGAGGGAAGCTAAGTCTCTACGAGCAGTACTTC.

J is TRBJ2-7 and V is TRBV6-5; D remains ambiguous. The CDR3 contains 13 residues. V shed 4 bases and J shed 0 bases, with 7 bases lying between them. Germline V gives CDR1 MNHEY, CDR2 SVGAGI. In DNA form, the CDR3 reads TGTGCCAGCAGTTTTTCCGTCTCCTACGAGCAGTACTTC. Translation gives CASSFSVSYEQYF.

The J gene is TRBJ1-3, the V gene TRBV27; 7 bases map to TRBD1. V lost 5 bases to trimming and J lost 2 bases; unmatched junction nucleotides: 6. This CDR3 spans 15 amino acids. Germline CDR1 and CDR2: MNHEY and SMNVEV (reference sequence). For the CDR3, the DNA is TGTGCCAGCAGTCAAACCGGGACAGCTGGAAACACCATATATTTT. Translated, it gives CASSQTGTAGNTIYF.

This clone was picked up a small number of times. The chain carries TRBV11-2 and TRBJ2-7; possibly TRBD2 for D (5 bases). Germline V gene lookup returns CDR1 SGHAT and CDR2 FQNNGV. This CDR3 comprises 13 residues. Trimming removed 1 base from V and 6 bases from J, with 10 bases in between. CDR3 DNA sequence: TGTGCCAGCAGCTTAGGATCCGGGGTCGAGCAGTACTTC. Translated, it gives CASSLGSGVEQYF. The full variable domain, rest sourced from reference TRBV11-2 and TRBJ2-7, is EAGVAQSPRYKIIEKRQSVAFWCNPISGHATLYWYQQILGQGPKLLIQFQNNGVVDDSQLPKDRFSAERLKGVDSTLKIQPAKLEDSAVYLCASSLGSGVEQYFGPGTRLTVT.

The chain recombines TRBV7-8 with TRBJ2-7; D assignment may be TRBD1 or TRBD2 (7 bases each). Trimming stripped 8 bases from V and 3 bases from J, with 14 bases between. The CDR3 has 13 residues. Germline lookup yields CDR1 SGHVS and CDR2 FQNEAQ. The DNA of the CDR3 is TGTGCCAGCCGGGGGGCAGGGGGCTACGAGCAGTACTTC. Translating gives CASRGAGGYEQYF.

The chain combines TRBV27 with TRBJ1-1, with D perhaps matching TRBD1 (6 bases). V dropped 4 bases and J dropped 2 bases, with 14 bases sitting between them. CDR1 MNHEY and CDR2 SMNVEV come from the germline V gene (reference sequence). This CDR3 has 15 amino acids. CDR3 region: CASSYGAGVNTEAFF. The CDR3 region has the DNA TGTGCCAGCAGTTACGGGGCAGGGGTCAACACTGAAGCTTTCTTT.

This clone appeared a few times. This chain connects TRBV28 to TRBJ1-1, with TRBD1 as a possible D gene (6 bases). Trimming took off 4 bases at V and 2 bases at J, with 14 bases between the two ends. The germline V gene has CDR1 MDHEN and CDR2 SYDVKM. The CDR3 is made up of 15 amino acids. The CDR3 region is CASSYVGQTNTEAFF. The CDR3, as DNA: TGTGCCAGCAGTTACGTAGGACAGACCAACACTGAAGCTTTCTTT.

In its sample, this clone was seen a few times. The DNA of the CDR3 is TGTGCCAGTAGTGCCCTAGGCGAGGGGGGACCTTACGAGCAGTACTTC. Amino acid sequence: CASSALGEGGPYEQYF. The V call is TRBV19, the J call TRBJ2-7; the D call may be TRBD1 or TRBD2 (6 bases each). The germline gives CDR1 LNHDA, CDR2 SQIVND (reference sequence). CDR3 length: 16 amino acids. The germline V and J ends were trimmed by 5 bases and 4 bases, with 21 bases remaining between them.

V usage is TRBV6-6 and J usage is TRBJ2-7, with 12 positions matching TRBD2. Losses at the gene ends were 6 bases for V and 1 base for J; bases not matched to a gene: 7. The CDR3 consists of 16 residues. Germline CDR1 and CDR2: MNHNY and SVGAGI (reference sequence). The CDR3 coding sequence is TGTGCCAGCAGCCTAAACGGACTAGCGGGGTCCTACGAGCAGTACTTC. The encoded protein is CASSLNGLAGSYEQYF.

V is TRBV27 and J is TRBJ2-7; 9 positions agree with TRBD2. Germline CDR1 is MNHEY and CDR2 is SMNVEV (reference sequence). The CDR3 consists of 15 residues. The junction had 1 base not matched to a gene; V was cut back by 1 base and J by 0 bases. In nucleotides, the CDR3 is TGTGCCAGCAGTTTATTTAGCGGGAGCTCCTACGAGCAGTACTTC. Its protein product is CASSLFSGSSYEQYF.

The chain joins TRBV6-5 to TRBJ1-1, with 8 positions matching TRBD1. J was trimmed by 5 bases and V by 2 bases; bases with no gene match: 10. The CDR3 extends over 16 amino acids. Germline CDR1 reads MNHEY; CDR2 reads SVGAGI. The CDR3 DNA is TGTGCCAGCAGTTACGAGGACAGGGCCTTTGGGACTGAAGCTTTCTTT. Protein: CASSYEDRAFGTEAFF.

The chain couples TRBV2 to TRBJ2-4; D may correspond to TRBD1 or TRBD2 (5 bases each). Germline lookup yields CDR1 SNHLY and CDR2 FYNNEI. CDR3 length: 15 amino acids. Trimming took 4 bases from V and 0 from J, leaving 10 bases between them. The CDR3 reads CASSVMGTAKNIQYF. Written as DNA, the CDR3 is TGTGCCAGCAGTGTTATGGGGACAGCCAAAAACATTCAGTACTTC.

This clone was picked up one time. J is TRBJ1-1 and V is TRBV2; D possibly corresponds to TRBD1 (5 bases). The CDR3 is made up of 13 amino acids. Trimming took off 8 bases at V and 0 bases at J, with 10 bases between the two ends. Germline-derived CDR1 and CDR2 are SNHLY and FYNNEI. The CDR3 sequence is CASGVGVNTEAFF. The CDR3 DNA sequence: TGTGCCAGCGGGGTAGGGGTGAACACTGAAGCTTTCTTT. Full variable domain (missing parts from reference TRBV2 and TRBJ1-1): EPEVTQTPSHQVTQMGQEVILRCVPISNHLYFYWYRQILGQKVEFLVSFYNNEISEKSEIFDDQFSVERPDGSNFTLKIRSTKLEDSAMYFCASGVGVNTEAFFGQGTRLTVV.

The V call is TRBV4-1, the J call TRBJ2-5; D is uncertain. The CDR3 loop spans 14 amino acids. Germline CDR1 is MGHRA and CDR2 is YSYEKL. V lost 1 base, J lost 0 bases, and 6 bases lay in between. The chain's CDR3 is CASSQGNDQETQYF. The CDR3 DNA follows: TGCGCCAGCAGCCAAGGAAATGACCAAGAGACCCAGTACTTC.

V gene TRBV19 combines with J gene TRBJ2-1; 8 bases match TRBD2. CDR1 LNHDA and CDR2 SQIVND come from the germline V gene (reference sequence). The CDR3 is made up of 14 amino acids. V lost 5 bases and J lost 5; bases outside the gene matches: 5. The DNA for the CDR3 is TGTGCCAGTAGTTCGCCTAGCGGGCACAATGAGCAGTTCTTC. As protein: CASSSPSGHNEQFF.

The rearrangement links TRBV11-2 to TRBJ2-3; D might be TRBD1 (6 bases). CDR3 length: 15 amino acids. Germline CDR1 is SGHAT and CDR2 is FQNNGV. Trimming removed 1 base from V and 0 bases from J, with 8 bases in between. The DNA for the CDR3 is TGTGCCAGCAGCTTAGGGACAGCTAGCACAGATACGCAGTATTTT. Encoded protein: CASSLGTASTDTQYF.

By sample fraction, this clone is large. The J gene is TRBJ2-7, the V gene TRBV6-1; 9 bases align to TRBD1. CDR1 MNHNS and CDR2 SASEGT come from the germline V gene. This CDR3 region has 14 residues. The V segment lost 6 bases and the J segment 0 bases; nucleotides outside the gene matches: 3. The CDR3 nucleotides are TGTGCCAGCAGACAGGGGGCTTCCTCCTACGAGCAGTACTTC. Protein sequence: CASRQGASSYEQYF.

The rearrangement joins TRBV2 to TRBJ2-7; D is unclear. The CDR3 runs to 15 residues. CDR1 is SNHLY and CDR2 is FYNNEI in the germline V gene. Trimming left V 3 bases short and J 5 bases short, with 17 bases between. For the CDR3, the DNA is TGTGCCAGCAGTGATGTCCCCTTTTCAGGCCACGAGCAGTACTTC. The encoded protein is CASSDVPFSGHEQYF.

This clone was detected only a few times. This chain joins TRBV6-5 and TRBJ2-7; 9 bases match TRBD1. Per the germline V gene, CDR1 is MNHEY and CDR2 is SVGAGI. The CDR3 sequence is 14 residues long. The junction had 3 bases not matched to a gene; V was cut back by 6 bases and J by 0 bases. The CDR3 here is CASRQGASSYEQYF. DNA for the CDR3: TGTGCCAGCAGACAGGGGGCTTCCTCCTACGAGCAGTACTTC.

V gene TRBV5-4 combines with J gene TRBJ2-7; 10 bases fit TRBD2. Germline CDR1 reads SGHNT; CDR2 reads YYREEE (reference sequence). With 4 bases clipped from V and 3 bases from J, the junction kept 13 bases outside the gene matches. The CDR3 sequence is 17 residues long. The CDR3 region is CASSANTGTSAYYEQYF. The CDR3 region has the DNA TGTGCCAGCAGCGCGAATACCGGGACTAGCGCCTACTACGAGCAGTACTTC.

In DNA form, the CDR3 reads TGTGCCAGCAGCGCCAGACAGGGGGCCGGAACCGGGGAGCTGTTTTTT. Protein: CASSARQGAGTGELFF. This rearrangement joins TRBV11-2 to TRBJ2-2; 10 nucleotides line up with TRBD1. From germline, CDR1 is SGHAT and CDR2 FQNNGV. Losses at the gene ends were 5 bases for V and 5 bases for J; bases not matched to a gene: 8. The CDR3 totals 16 residues. Based on the CDR3 plus reference TRBV11-2 and TRBJ2-2, the full variable domain is EAGVAQSPRYKIIEKRQSVAFWCNPISGHATLYWYQQILGQGPKLLIQFQNNGVVDDSQLPKDRFSAERLKGVDSTLKIQPAKLEDSAVYLCASSARQGAGTGELFFGEGSRLTVL.